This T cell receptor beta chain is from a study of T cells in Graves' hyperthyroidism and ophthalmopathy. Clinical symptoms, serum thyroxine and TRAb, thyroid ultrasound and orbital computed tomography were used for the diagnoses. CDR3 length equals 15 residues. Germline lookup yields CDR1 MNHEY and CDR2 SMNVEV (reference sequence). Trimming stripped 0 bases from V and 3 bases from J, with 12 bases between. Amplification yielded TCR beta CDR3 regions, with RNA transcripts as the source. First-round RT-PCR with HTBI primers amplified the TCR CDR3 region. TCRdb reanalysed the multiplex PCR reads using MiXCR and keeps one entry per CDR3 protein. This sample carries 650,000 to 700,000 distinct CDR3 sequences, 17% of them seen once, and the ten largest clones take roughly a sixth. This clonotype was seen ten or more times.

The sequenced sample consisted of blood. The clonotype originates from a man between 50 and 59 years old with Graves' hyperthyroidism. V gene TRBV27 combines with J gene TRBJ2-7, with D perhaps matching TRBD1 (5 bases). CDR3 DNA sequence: TGTGCCAGCAGTTTATCCGCGGCAGGGTTCTACGAGCAGTACTTC. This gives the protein CASSLSAAGFYEQYF.